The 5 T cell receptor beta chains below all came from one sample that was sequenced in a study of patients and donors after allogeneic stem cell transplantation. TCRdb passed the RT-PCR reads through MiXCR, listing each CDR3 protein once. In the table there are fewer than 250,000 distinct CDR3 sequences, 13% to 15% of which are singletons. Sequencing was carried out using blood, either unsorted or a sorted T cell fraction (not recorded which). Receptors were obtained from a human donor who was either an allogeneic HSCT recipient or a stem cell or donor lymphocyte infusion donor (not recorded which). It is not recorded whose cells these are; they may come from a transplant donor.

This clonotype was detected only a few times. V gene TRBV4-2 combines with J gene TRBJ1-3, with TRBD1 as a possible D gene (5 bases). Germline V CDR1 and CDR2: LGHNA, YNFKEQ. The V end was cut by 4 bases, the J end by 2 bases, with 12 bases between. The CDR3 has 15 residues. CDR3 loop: CASSPATVTGNTIYF. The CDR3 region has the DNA TGTGCCAGCAGCCCCGCGACAGTAACTGGAAACACCATATATTTT.

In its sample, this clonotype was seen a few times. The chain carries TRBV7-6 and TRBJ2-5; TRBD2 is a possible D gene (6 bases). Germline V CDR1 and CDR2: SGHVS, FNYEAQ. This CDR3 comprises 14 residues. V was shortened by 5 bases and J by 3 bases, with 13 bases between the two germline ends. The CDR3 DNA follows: TGTGCCAGCAGCGGAGACGGGGGAGAAGAGACCCAGTACTTC. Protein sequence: CASSGDGGEETQYF.

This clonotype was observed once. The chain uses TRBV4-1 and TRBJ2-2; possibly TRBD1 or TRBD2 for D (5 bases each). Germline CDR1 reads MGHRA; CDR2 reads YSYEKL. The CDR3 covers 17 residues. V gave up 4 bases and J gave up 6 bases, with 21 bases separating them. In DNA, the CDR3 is TGCGCCAGCAGCCGCACGAACGGGGCGGCCGGGGCCGGGGAGCTGTTTTTT. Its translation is CASSRTNGAAGAGELFF.

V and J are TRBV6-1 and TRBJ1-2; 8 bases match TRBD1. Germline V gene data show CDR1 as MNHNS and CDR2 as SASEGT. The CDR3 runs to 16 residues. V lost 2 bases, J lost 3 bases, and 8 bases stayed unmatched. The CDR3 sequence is CASSEFGDRGDYGYTF. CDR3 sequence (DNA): TGTGCCAGCAGTGAATTCGGTGACAGGGGAGACTATGGCTACACCTTC.

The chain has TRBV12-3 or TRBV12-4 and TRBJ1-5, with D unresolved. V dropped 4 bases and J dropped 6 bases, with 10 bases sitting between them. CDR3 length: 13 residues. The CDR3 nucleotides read TGTGCCAGCAGTTCGGAGGTTCCTCAGCCCCAGCATTTT. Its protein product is CASSSEVPQPQHF.